These T cell receptor beta chains were read from a single sample in a study of blood T cell repertoires in COVID-19. Assay: immunoSEQ multiplex PCR; the TCRdb copy retains only in-frame clones and omits some. This sample carries around 270,000 clones, approximately 85% of them seen once, and the ten largest clones take 0.87%. Sequenced input: peripheral blood. These receptors were obtained from a human donor with COVID-19, enrolled during active disease. The donor label of this sample is uncertain. CDR3s include the opening cysteine and the closing phenylalanine or tryptophan. The D gene is left open where the match is weak. Where a row states a size, it is once, few, many or the class of an expanded clone; other rows omit it.

V gene: TRBV4-1; J gene: TRBJ1-5; clone size: .; D gene: TRBD1; CDR3 length: 15; CDR3 DNA: TGCGCCAGCAGCCAGGGCCGGGACAGAAATCAGCCCCAGCATTTT; CDR3 protein: CASSQGRDRNQPQHF
V gene: TRBV23-1; J gene: TRBJ1-1; clone size: few; D gene: .; CDR3 length: 15; CDR3 DNA: TGCGCCAGCAGTCAATCGGTGACATCGAACACTGAAGCTTTCTTT; CDR3 protein: CASSQSVTSNTEAFF
V gene: TRBV6-6; J gene: TRBJ2-7; clone size: .; D gene: TRBD2; CDR3 length: 16; CDR3 DNA: TGTGCCAGCAGTGCAACCTCTAGCGGGAGGACCTACGAGCAGTACTTC; CDR3 protein: CASSATSSGRTYEQYF
V gene: TRBV4-1; J gene: TRBJ2-1; clone size: .; D gene: .; CDR3 length: 19; CDR3 DNA: TGCGCCAGCAGCCAAGGCCCCTTCGGCAGGGAGGTATTTGGCAATGAGCAGTTCTTC; CDR3 protein: CASSQGPFGREVFGNEQFF
V gene: TRBV15; J gene: TRBJ2-7; clone size: .; D gene: TRBD1; CDR3 length: 14; CDR3 DNA: TGTGCCACCTCACCCGACAGGGGCCCCTACGAGCAGTACTTC; CDR3 protein: CATSPDRGPYEQYF
V gene: TRBV5-1; J gene: TRBJ1-2; clone size: .; D gene: TRBD1; CDR3 length: 13; CDR3 DNA: TGCGCCAGCAGCCAGGGACAGGTCTATGGCTACACCTTC; CDR3 protein: CASSQGQVYGYTF
V gene: TRBV27; J gene: TRBJ2-2; clone size: .; D gene: TRBD2; CDR3 length: 15; CDR3 DNA: TGTGCCAGCAGGTTGGGACTAGCGGACACCGGGGAGCTGTTTTTT; CDR3 protein: CASRLGLADTGELFF
V gene: TRBV7-2; J gene: TRBJ1-2; clone size: .; D gene: TRBD1; CDR3 length: 16; CDR3 DNA: TGTGCCAGCAGCCGGGACAGGGGGGGGCCTAACTATGGCTACACCTTC; CDR3 protein: CASSRDRGGPNYGYTF
V gene: TRBV7-2; J gene: TRBJ2-1; clone size: .; D gene: .; CDR3 length: 13; CDR3 DNA: TGTGCCAGCAGCTTAGCGCCAGCGGCGACACGGTTCTTC; CDR3 protein: CASSLAPAATRFF
V gene: TRBV5-1; J gene: TRBJ1-3; clone size: .; D gene: TRBD1; CDR3 length: 15; CDR3 DNA: TGCGCCAGCAGCTTGGGACAGGGGACCGGAAACACCATATATTTT; CDR3 protein: CASSLGQGTGNTIYF
V gene: TRBV20-1; J gene: TRBJ1-1; clone size: .; D gene: .; CDR3 length: 16; CDR3 DNA: TGCAGTGCTAGTACAATACCAAAAGGGGTGAACACTGAAGCTTTCTTT; CDR3 protein: CSASTIPKGVNTEAFF
V gene: TRBV7-6; J gene: TRBJ1-2; clone size: once; D gene: .; CDR3 length: 13; CDR3 DNA: TGTGCCAGCAGCCCTCGGGGGACCTATGGCTACACCTTC; CDR3 protein: CASSPRGTYGYTF
V gene: TRBV27; J gene: TRBJ1-1; clone size: .; D gene: TRBD1; CDR3 length: 16; CDR3 DNA: TGTGCCAGCAGTTCACAGGGGGCGGTAAGGGCCACTGAAGCTTTCTTT; CDR3 protein: CASSSQGAVRATEAFF
V gene: TRBV7-8; J gene: TRBJ1-2; clone size: .; D gene: TRBD1; CDR3 length: 12; CDR3 DNA: TGTGCCAGCAGCTTCGGACAGGGGGGTAGCACCTTC; CDR3 protein: CASSFGQGGSTF
V gene: TRBV5-4; J gene: TRBJ2-7; clone size: .; D gene: TRBD1; CDR3 length: 14; CDR3 DNA: TGTGCCAGCAGCGCACAGGGGCGAACCTACGAGCAGTACTTC; CDR3 protein: CASSAQGRTYEQYF
V gene: TRBV19; J gene: TRBJ2-7; clone size: .; D gene: .; CDR3 length: 15; CDR3 DNA: TGTGCCAGTAGTATAGGTACCAGGAACTCCTACGAGCAGTACTTC; CDR3 protein: CASSIGTRNSYEQYF
V gene: TRBV19; J gene: TRBJ2-3; clone size: few; D gene: .; CDR3 length: 16; CDR3 DNA: TGTGCCAGTAGCCCCCTTTACGGGAGTTCGACAGATACGCAGTATTTT; CDR3 protein: CASSPLYGSSTDTQYF